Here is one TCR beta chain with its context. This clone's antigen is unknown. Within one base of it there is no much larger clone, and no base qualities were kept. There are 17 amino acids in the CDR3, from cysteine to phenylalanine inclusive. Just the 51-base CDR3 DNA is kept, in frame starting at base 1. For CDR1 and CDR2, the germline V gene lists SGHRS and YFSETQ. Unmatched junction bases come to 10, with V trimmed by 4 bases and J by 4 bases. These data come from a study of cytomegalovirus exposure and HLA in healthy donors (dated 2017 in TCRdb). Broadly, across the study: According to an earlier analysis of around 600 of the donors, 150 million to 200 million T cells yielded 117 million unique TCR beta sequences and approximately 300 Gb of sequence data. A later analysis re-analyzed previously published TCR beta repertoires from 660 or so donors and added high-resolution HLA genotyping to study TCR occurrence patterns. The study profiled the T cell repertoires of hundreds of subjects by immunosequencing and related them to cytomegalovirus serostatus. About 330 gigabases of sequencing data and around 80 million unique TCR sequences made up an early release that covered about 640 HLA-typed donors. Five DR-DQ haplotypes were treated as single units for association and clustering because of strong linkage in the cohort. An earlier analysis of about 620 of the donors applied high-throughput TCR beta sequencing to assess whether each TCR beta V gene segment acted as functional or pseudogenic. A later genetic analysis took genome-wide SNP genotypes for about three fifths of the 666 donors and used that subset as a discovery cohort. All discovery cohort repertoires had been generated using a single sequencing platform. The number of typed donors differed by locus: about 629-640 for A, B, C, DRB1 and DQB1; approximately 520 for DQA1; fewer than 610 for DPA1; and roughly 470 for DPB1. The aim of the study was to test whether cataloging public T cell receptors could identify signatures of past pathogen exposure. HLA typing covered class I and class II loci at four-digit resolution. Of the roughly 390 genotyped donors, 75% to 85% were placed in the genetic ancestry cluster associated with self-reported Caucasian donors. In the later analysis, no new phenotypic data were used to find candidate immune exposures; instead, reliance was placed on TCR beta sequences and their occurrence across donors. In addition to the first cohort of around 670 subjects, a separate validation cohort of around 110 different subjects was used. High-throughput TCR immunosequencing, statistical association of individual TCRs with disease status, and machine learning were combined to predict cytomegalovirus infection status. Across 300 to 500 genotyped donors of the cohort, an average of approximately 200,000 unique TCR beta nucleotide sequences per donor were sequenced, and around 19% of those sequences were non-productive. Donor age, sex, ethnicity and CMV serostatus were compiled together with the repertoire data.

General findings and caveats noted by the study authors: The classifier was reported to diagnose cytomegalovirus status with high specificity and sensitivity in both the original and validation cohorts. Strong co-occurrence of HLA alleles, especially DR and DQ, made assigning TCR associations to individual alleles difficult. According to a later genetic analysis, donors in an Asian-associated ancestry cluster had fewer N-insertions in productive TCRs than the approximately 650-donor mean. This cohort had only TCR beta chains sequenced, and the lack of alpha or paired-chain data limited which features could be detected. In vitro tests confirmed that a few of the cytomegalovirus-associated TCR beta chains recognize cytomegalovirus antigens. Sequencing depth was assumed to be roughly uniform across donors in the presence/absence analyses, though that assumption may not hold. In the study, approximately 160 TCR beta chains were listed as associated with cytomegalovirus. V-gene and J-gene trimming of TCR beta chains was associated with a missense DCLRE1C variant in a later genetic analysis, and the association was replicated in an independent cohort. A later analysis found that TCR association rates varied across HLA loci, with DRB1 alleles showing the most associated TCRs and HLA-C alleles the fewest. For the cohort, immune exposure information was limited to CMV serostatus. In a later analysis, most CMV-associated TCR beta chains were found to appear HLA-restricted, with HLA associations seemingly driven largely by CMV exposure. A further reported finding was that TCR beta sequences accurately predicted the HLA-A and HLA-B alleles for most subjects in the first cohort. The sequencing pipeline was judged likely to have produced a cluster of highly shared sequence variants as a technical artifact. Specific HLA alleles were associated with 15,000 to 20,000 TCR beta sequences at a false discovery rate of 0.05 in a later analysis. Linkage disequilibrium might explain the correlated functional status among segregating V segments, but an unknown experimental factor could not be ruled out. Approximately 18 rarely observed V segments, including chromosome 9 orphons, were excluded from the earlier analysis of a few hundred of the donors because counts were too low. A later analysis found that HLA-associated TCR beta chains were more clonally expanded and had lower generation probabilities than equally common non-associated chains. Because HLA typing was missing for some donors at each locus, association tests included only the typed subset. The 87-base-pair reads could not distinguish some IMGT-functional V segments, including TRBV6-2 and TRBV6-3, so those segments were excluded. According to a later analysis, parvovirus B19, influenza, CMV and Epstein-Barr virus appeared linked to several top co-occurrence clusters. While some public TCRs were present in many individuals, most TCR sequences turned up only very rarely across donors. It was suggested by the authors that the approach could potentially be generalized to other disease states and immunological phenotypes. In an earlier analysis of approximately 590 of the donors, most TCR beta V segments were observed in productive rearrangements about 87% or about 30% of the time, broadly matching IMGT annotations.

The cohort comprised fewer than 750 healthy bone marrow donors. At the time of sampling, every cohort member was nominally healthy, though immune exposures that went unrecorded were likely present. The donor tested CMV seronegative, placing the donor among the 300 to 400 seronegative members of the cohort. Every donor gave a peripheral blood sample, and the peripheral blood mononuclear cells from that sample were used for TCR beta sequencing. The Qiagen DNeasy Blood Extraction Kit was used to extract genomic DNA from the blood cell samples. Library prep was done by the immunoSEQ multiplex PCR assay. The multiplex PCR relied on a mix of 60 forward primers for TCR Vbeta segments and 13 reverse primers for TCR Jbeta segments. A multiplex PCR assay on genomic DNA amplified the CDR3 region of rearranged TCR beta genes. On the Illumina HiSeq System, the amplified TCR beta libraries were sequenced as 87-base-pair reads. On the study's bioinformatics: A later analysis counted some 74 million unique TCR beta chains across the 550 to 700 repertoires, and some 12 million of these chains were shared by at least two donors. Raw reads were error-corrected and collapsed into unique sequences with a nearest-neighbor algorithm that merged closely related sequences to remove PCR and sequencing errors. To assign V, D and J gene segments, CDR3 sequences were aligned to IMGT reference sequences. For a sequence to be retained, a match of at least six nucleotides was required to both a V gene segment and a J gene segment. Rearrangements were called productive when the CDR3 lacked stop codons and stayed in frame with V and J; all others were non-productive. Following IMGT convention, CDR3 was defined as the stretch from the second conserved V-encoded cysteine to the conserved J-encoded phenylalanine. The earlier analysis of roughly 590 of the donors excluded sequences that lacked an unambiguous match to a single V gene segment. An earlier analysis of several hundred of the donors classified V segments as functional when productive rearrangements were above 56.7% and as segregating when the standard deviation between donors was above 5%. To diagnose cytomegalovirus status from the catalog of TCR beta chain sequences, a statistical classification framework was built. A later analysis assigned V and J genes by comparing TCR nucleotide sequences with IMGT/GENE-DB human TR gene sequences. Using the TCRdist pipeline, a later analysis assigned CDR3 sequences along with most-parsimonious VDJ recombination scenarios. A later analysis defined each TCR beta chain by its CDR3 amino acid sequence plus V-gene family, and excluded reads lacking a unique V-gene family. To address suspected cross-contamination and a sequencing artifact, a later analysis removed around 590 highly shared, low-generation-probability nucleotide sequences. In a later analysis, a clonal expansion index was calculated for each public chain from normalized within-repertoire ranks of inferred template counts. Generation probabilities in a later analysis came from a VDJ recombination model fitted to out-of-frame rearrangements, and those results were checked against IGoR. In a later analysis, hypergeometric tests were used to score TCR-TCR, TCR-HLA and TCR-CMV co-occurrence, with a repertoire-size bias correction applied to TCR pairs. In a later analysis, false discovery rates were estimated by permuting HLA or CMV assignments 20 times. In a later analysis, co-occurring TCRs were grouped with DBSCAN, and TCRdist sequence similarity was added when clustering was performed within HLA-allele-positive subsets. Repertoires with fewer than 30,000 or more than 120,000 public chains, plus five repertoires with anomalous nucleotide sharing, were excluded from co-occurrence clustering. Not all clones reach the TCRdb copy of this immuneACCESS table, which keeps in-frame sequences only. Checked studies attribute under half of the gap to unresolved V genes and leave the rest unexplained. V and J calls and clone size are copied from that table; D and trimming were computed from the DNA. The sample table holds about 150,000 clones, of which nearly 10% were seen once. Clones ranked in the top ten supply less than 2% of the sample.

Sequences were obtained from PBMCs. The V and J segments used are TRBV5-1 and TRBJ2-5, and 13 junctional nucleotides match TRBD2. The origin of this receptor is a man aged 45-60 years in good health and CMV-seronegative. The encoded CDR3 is CASSPGLAGALLETQYF. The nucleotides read TGCGCCAGCAGCCCAGGACTAGCGGGGGCGTTACTAGAGACCCAGTACTTC.